This T cell receptor (beta chain) originates from a study of CD4 and CD8 cells across lung adenocarcinoma regions. Localized lung adenocarcinoma, a non-small cell lung cancer, affected the donors. The V gene's germline CDR1 is MNHNS and CDR2 SASEGT. The CDR3 is 19 amino acids. Comment on this clonotype: At one end the junction does not follow the germline gene, possibly because of a read error.

A single record per CDR3 protein comes from TCRdb applying MiXCR to the PCR reads. The sample consists of a few thousand distinct CDR3 sequences, around three fifths of them appearing once. The V and J genes are TRBV6-1 and TRBJ2-3; 7 bases agree with TRBD2. Material for sequencing was CD8+ T cells from the margin of a lung tumor. The receptor's source is a female donor with lung adenocarcinoma. The CD4 and CD8 labels of this study may be unreliable. The CDR3 bases are TGTGCCAGCAGGTCCGCCGCTGGGCGCGGGAGAGAGGGCCCAGATACCCAGTACTTT. It codes for CASRSAAGRGREGPDTQYF.